This passage covers 14 T cell receptor beta chains from one sample sequenced in a study of cytomegalovirus exposure and HLA in healthy donors. Primers included in the PCR were 60 Vbeta and 13 Jbeta primers. The assay was immunoSEQ multiplex PCR, and TCRdb's table has in-frame clones only and misses some. The table lists about 190,000 clones, less than 90% of them singletons. Sequencing was performed on PBMCs. The receptors here all came from a boy between 5 and 17 years old in good health and CMV-seronegative.

The table lists this clone with a count of one. The chain couples TRBV19 to TRBJ1-2, with unresolved D. CDR3 length equals 13 residues. Trimming took off 6 bases at V and 6 bases at J, with 14 bases between the two ends. The germline V gene has CDR1 LNHDA and CDR2 SQIVND (reference sequence). CDR3 loop: CASREGGRNGYTF. Here the CDR3 DNA reads TGTGCCAGTAGGGAGGGAGGCCGGAATGGCTACACCTTC.

The rearrangement joins TRBV4-2 to TRBJ2-3; 9 bases are shared with TRBD1. Germline-derived CDR1 and CDR2 are LGHNA and YNFKEQ. The V gene end was trimmed by 0 bases and the J gene end by 6 bases; junction bases not matched to a gene: 22. This CDR3 region has 21 residues. The CDR3 DNA reads TGTGCCAGCAGCCAAGAGGATTTGTTACAGGGGGCGCAAAAGGGGGGGGATACGCAGTATTTT. Its translation: CASSQEDLLQGAQKGGDTQYF.

V gene TRBV6-1 combines with J gene TRBJ1-3; D is ambiguous. Between the trimmed V and J ends, which lost 4 bases and 1 base, there was a span of 17 bases. The CDR3 totals 17 residues. CDR1 and CDR2 (germline): MNHNS, SASEGT. The CDR3 nucleotides read TGTGCCAGCAGTGTTTTGAGGGAAAGGGAATCTGGAAACACCATATATTTT. Its protein product is CASSVLRERESGNTIYF.

This rearrangement joins TRBV28 to TRBJ1-2; no clear D gene. The CDR3 contains 12 residues. CDR1 is MDHEN, CDR2 SYDVKM, per germline. V was cut by 3 bases and J by 8 bases, with 10 bases left in between. The CDR3 sequence is CASSLAGRGYTF. The CDR3 DNA reads as TGTGCCAGCAGTTTGGCGGGGAGGGGCTACACCTTC.

This clone appeared once. CDR3 in DNA: TGTGCCAGCAAAGGGACACTGAACACCGGGGAGCTGTTTTTT. As protein: CASKGTLNTGELFF. The chain uses TRBV6-5 and TRBJ2-2; maybe TRBD1 (6 bases). V lost 7 bases and J lost 1, with 10 bases in between. CDR3 length equals 14 residues. Germline-derived CDR1 and CDR2 are MNHEY and SVGAGI.

V usage is TRBV7-3 and J usage is TRBJ2-7, with TRBD1 identical over 9 bases. This CDR3 is built from 15 residues. CDR1 is SGHTA and CDR2 is FQGTGA in the germline V gene. Trimming cost V 4 bases and J 2 bases; bases outside gene matches: 6. The CDR3 bases are TGTGCCAGCAGCTCAGGGACAGGGATGGCCTACGAGCAGTACTTC. This translates into CASSSGTGMAYEQYF.

The chain recombines TRBV27 with TRBJ1-2; no definite D call. The ends were cut back, 3 bases at V and 2 bases at J, with 10 bases in the middle. Looked up from germline, CDR1 is MNHEY and CDR2 is SMNVEV (reference sequence). CDR3 size: 14 residues. This CDR3 reads CASSFRGVNYGYTF. In DNA, the CDR3 is TGTGCCAGCAGTTTTCGCGGAGTCAACTATGGCTACACCTTC.

The V call is TRBV9, the J call TRBJ1-6; TRBD1 might be the D (6 bases). The germline V gene encodes CDR1 SGDLS and CDR2 YYNGEE. CDR3 size: 15 residues. Trimming shortened V by 2 bases and J by 2 bases, and 8 bases separated the two germline ends. The CDR3 DNA is TGTGCCAGCAGCGTCGGGACAACCTATAATTCACCCCTCCACTTT. Its protein product is CASSVGTTYNSPLHF.

The V call is TRBV30, the J call TRBJ1-1; perhaps TRBD1 as D (5 bases). In germline, CDR1 is GTSNPN, CDR2 SVGIG (reference sequence). The CDR3 length is 8 residues. Trimming left V 5 bases short and J 11 bases short, with 6 bases between. As DNA, the CDR3 is TGTGCCTGGGGGGGGGCTTTCTTT. Translating it yields CAWGGAFF.

The rearrangement links TRBV5-1 to TRBJ1-3; D gene uncertain. The germline V gene has CDR1 SGHRS and CDR2 YFSETQ. The CDR3 contains 13 residues. V was trimmed by 4 bases and J by 3 bases, leaving 8 bases between them. The DNA of the CDR3 is TGCGCCAGCAGCCCGACTAATGGAAACACCATATATTTT. Encoded protein: CASSPTNGNTIYF.

The chain links TRBV5-6 to TRBJ2-2; D is perhaps TRBD1 (5 bases). The CDR3 totals 15 residues. Germline V gene lookup returns CDR1 SGHDT and CDR2 YYEEEE. The ends were cut back, 0 bases at V and 2 bases at J, with 8 bases in the middle. The CDR3 coding sequence is TGTGCCAGCAGCTTGGAACAGGATAACACCGGGGAGCTGTTTTTT. It specifies CASSLEQDNTGELFF.

The rearrangement links TRBV5-1 to TRBJ2-3; maybe TRBD2 (5 bases). The CDR3 is made up of 16 amino acids. Per germline, CDR1 SGHRS and CDR2 YFSETQ. V lost 0 bases, J lost 1 base, and 12 bases lay in between. CDR3 nucleotides: TGCGCCAGCAGCTTGGGACCTGGAGGTCGCACAGATACGCAGTATTTT. Translation: CASSLGPGGRTDTQYF. Complete variable domain (other parts from reference TRBV5-1 and TRBJ2-3): KAGVTQTPRYLIKTRGQQVTLSCSPISGHRSVSWYQQTPGQGLQFLFEYFSETQRNKGNFPGRFSGRQFSNSRSEMNVSTLELGDSALYLCASSLGPGGRTDTQYFGPGTRLTVL.

The V call is TRBV4-3, the J call TRBJ1-1; no firm D call. The germline V gene has CDR1 LGHNA and CDR2 YSLEER. This CDR3 spans 15 amino acids. Deletions cut 3 bases from V and 0 bases from J, with 11 bases between. CDR3 residues: CASSHTTSLNTEAFF. DNA for the CDR3: TGCGCCAGCAGCCACACTACGTCGTTGAACACTGAAGCTTTCTTT.

A few counts support this clone. The chain carries TRBV6-5 and TRBJ1-1, with TRBD1 as a possible D gene (5 bases). The CDR3 length is 13 residues. Trimming left V 6 bases short and J 1 base short, with 9 bases between. CDR1 and CDR2 from the germline V gene are MNHEY and SVGAGI. The CDR3 nucleotides read TGTGCCAGCAGCGGACACAAGAACACTGAAGCTTTCTTT. It specifies CASSGHKNTEAFF.